This T cell receptor (beta chain) derives from a study of T cell responses to AZD1222 COVID-19 vaccine (dated by TCRdb to the early 2020s). A note on the overall study: AZD1222 recipients whose second dose came at about 4 weeks and those whose second dose came at about 12 weeks were combined into one group, since spike-specific TCR depth and breadth did not differ between the two schedules. TCR sequencing was performed for more than 230 trial participants, of whom around 200 were given two doses of AZD1222 and roughly 25 were given two doses of MenACWY control vaccine. Trial participants were enrolled by age into subgroups of 18-55, 56-69 and 70-plus years, and around 150, 28 and 57 TCR-sequenced participants, respectively, were included in these subgroups. Paper-wide results and their limitations: A significant rise in spike-specific TCR breadth and depth was observed after two AZD1222 doses relative to day 0 and relative to MenACWY recipients. Nearly half of unique spike-specific TCRs reportedly recognized epitopes outside regions mutated in the B.1.351 and B.1.1.7 variants. Participants were mostly white British, with more females than males. The authors suggested clonal diversity may have been underestimated. No day 14 peak-response samples were available, so repertoires were characterized only after the peak T cell response. Conclusions about previously exposed vaccinees are limited because only six or seven AZD1222 recipients were SARS-CoV-2 seropositive at baseline. CD4 TCRs associated with the vaccine covered the entire spike protein, and the dominant responses were in regions 160-218 and 743-854. In the small 56-69-year group, the increase in depth fell short of significance, most likely because of low power.

In regard to this clone: Its antigen is not yet known. No base quality information exists; no much larger clone differs at one position.

The time point label here, explained by the study, means: baseline before first vaccination. Samples from vaccinated people were obtained from the UK trials COV001 and COV002, which included a single-blind randomized controlled phase 2/3 trial of AZD1222 (ChAdOx1 nCoV-19) in healthy adults. For TCRbeta chain sequencing, PBMC samples from trial participants were taken at day 0 and at day 28 after the second dose. The CDR3 regions of human TCRbeta chains were analyzed by immunosequencing. Turning to the authors' computational methods: Repertoire TCRs were matched against a reference library of SARS-CoV-2-specific TCRs generated with the MIRA antigen-specificity platform. Breadth meant the fraction of unique TCRs that were SARS-CoV-2-associated, whereas depth meant the fraction of total T cells that were SARS-CoV-2-associated. Using the MIRA data, each spike-specific TCR was mapped to the spike region that the TCR reacts to and placed in a CD4 or CD8 class. Log10-transformed breadth and depth values were compared by one-way ANOVA with Sidak's multiple comparisons tests. Not all clones reach the TCRdb copy of this immuneACCESS table, which keeps in-frame sequences only. Checked studies attribute under half of the gap to unresolved V genes and leave the rest unexplained. V, J and clone size are those of that table, while D and trimming were read from the DNA. The sample table records approximately 90,000 clones; approximately 88% of these occur just once. Around 15% of the sample is taken by the ten largest.

For CDR1 and CDR2, the germline V gene lists SGHRS and YFSETQ. From cysteine to phenylalanine, the CDR3 is 18 amino acids long. The only DNA kept is the CDR3, 54 bases in frame from the first base. V is pruned by 2 bases and J by 1 base, leaving 6 bases of the junction without a gene match. The TCR sequence derives from an adult in good health. Recombination linked TRBV5-1 to TRBJ2-3, with 14 bases aligning to TRBD2. Sequencing was performed on peripheral blood, taken on day 0 of AZD1222 vaccination. The CDR3 corresponds to CASSFRLAGGPGTDTQYF. The DNA sequence reads TGCGCCAGCAGCTTCCGACTAGCGGGAGGGCCTGGCACAGATACGCAGTATTTT.